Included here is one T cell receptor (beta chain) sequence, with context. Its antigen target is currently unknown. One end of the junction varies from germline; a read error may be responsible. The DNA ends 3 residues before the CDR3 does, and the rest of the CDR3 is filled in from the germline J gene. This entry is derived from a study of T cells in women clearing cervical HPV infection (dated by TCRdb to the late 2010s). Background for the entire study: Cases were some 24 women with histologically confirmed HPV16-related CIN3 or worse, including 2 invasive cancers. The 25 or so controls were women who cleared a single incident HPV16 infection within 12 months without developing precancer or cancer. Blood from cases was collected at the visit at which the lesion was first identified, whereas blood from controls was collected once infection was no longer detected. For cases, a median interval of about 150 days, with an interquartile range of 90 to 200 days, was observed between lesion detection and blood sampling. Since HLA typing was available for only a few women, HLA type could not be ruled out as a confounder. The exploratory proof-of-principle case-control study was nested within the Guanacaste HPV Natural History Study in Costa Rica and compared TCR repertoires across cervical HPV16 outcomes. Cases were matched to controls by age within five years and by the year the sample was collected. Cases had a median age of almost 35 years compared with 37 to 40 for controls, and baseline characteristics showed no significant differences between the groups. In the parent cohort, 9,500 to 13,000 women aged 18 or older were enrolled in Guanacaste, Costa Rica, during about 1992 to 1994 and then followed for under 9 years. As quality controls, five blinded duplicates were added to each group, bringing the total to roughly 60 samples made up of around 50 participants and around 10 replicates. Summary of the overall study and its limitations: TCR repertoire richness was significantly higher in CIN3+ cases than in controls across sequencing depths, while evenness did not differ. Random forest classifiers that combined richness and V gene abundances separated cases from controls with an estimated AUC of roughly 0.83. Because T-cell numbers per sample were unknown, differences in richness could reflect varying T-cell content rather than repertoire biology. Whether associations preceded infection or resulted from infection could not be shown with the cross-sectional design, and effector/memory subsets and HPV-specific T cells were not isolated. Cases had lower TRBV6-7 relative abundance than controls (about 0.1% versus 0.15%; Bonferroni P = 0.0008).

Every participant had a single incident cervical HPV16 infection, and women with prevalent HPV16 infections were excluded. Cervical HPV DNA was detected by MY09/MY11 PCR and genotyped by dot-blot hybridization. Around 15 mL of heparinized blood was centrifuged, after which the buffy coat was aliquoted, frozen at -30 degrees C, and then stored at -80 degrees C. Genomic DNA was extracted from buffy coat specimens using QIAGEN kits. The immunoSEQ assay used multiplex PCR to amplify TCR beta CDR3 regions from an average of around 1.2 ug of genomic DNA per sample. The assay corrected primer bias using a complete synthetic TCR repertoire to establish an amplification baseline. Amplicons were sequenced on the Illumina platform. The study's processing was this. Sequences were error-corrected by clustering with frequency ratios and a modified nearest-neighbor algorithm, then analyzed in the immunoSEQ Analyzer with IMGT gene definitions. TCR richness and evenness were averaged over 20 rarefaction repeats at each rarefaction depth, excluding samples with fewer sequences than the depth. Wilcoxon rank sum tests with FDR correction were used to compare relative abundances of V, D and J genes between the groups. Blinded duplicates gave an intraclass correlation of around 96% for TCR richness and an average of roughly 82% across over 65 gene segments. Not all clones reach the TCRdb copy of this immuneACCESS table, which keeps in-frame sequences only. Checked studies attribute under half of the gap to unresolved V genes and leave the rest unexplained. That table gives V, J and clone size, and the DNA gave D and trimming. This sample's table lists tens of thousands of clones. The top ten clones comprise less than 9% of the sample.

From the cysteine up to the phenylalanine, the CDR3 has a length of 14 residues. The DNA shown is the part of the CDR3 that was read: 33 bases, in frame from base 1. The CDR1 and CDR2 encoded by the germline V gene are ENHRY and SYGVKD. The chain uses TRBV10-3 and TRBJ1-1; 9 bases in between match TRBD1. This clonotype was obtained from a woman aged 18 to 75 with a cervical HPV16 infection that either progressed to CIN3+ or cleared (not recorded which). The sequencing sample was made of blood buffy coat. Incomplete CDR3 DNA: TGTGCCATCGGTGACAGGGGGTTGGACACTGAA. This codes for CAIGDRGLDTE. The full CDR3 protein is CAIGDRGLDTEAFF.